Sequencing of this T cell receptor (beta chain) was carried out in a study of CD8 T cells in Susac syndrome. Reverse transcription used 0.5 to 1 ug RNA and random hexamers. Multiplex PCR with immunoSEQ amplified the TCR beta CDR3 across 54 Vbeta and 13 Jbeta. Each CDR3 protein is one row after TCRdb ran MiXCR on the immunoSEQ multiplex PCR reads. This sample yields about 120,000 distinct CDR3 sequences, of which around 96% are seen a single time; roughly 0.14% belongs to the top ten. In its sample, this clonotype was seen once. Input material: CD4+ T cells from PBMCs. The clonotype originates from a human donor with Susac syndrome.

The CDR3 region has the DNA TGCAGTGCTACTTCGCAGTTTCGGACAGTCTACGAGCAGTACTTC. This gives the protein CSATSQFRTVYEQYF. The chain has TRBV20-1 and TRBJ2-7, with D possibly TRBD1 on 6 matching bases. The CDR3 sequence is 15 residues long. Germline CDR1 is DFQATT and CDR2 is SNEGSKA (reference sequence). V shed 4 bases and J shed 3 bases, with 19 bases lying between them.